One sample yielded the 32 T cell receptor beta chains listed below, sequenced in a study of control samples from healthy donors and cancer patients. TCRdb keeps only in-frame clones here, not all; method: immunoSEQ multiplex PCR. The sample gives around 100,000 clones, roughly 88% of which show up once; roughly 15% is in the top ten. Specimen: blood. These receptors all come from a man under 40 in good health.

The chain recombines TRBV7-3 with TRBJ2-5; 11 bases match TRBD2. The length of the CDR3 is 15 residues. V was pared by 3 bases and J by 4 bases, with 4 bases of the junction left unmatched. CDR1 and CDR2 (germline): SGHTA, FQGTGA. The DNA of the CDR3 is TGTGCCAGCAGCTTGGGTAGCGGGAGGGGAGAGACCCAGTACTTC. It specifies CASSLGSGRGETQYF.

This chain uses TRBV5-1 with TRBJ2-5, with D possibly matching TRBD1 (5 bases). V shed 2 bases and J shed 2 bases, with 10 bases lying between them. The CDR3 contains 14 residues. Looked up from germline, CDR1 is SGHRS and CDR2 is YFSETQ. In nucleotides, the CDR3 is TGCGCCAGCAGCTTCACAGGAATTCAAGAGACCCAGTACTTC. As protein: CASSFTGIQETQYF.

This clone was recorded a few times. This chain links TRBV28 with TRBJ2-7, with D uncertain. Germline V gene sequence: CDR1 MDHEN, CDR2 SYDVKM. V dropped 3 bases and J dropped 3 bases, with 9 bases sitting between them. This CDR3 is built from 13 residues. CDR3 DNA: TGTGCCAGCAGTTTTAACGACAACTACGAGCAGTACTTC. Translated: CASSFNDNYEQYF.

The rearrangement joins TRBV11-2 to TRBJ2-1, with D possibly being TRBD1 or TRBD2 (5 bases each). Trimming shortened V by 2 bases and J by 8 bases, and 16 bases separated the two germline ends. Per germline, CDR1 SGHAT and CDR2 FQNNGV. CDR3 size: 15 residues. The CDR3 nucleotides are TGTGCCAGCAGCTTATCGAGGGGCCTTAGCCATGAGCAGTTCTTC. Translated, it gives CASSLSRGLSHEQFF.

The rearrangement uses TRBV10-3 and TRBJ2-6; 9 positions match TRBD1. This CDR3 has 12 amino acids. V gave up 11 bases and J gave up 12 bases; unmatched junction bases: 8. In germline, CDR1 is ENHRY, CDR2 SYGVKD. CDR3 in amino acids: CAAGQGPGVLTF. The CDR3 DNA reads TGTGCCGCCGGACAGGGGCCAGGCGTCCTGACTTTC.

The rearrangement joins TRBV2 to TRBJ2-3, with 7 bases aligning to TRBD1. CDR3 length: 14 residues. Germline CDR1 is SNHLY and CDR2 is FYNNEI. V lost 6 bases, J lost 2 bases, and 5 bases stayed unmatched. CDR3 protein: CASRVTGITDTQYF. The CDR3 DNA reads as TGTGCCAGCAGGGTGACAGGGATCACAGATACGCAGTATTTT.

This rearrangement joins TRBV28 to TRBJ1-1; D might be TRBD1 (5 bases). Looked up from germline, CDR1 is MDHEN and CDR2 is SYDVKM. CDR3 size: 15 residues. Trimming cost V 8 bases and J 4 bases, with 20 bases left between them. The CDR3 reads CASPTPLSDTTEAFF. CDR3 sequence (DNA): TGTGCCAGCCCGACTCCGTTGTCGGACACCACTGAAGCTTTCTTT.

The table lists this clone with a few counts. The chain carries TRBV28 and TRBJ1-5; D uncertain. The CDR3 length is 15 residues. Deletions cut 2 bases from V and 3 bases from J, with 11 bases between. CDR1 and CDR2 (germline): MDHEN, SYDVKM. CDR3 sequence reads: CASSLKGSYNQPQHF. The CDR3 nucleotides read TGTGCCAGCAGTTTAAAGGGCAGCTACAATCAGCCCCAGCATTTT.

The rearrangement links TRBV28 to TRBJ2-7, with 12 bases identical to TRBD2. V dropped 5 bases and J dropped 5; count of bases not matched to a gene: 10. Germline V CDR1 and CDR2: MDHEN, SYDVKM. The CDR3 is 16 amino acids. CDR3 protein: CASSLRTSGTTDEQYF. The CDR3 DNA follows: TGTGCCAGCAGTCTCCGGACTAGCGGGACCACAGACGAGCAGTACTTC.

The chain uses TRBV30 and TRBJ2-5; possibly TRBD1 or TRBD2 for D (5 bases each). Germline V gives CDR1 GTSNPN, CDR2 SVGIG (reference sequence). This CDR3 has 15 residues. The V end was cut by 2 bases, the J end by 2 bases, with 15 bases between. The CDR3 nucleotides read TGTGCCTGGAGTTGGGGGTCGGTTGTTCAAGAGACCCAGTACTTC. This encodes CAWSWGSVVQETQYF.

The chain links TRBV24-1 to TRBJ2-3; TRBD2 matches at 9 bases. CDR3 size: 15 residues. Trimming at V came to 6 bases and at J to 4 bases, leaving 7 bases not matched to a gene. Germline V gene lookup returns CDR1 KGHDR and CDR2 SFDVKD. The CDR3 here is CATSPLREGPDTQYF. In nucleotides, the CDR3 is TGTGCCACCAGTCCATTGCGGGAGGGCCCAGATACGCAGTATTTT.

The chain uses TRBV5-4 and TRBJ1-6; 7 bases fit TRBD1. This CDR3 contains 14 residues. V lost 4 bases to trimming and J lost 10 bases; unmatched junction nucleotides: 8. Germline CDR1 is SGHNT and CDR2 is YYREEE (reference sequence). This CDR3 is CASSLRDSHSPLHF. CDR3 nucleotides: TGTGCCAGCAGCCTGCGGGACAGCCACTCACCCCTCCACTTT. The full variable domain, completed using reference TRBV5-4 and TRBJ1-6, is ETGVTQSPTHLIKTRGQQVTLRCSSQSGHNTVSWYQQALGQGPQFIFQYYREEENGRGNFPPRFSGLQFPNYSSELNVNALELDDSALYLCASSLRDSHSPLHFGNGTRLTVT.

The chain combines TRBV7-9 with TRBJ2-3, with D possibly matching TRBD2 (5 bases). This CDR3 has 16 residues. The V gene's germline CDR1 is SEHNR and CDR2 FQNEAQ (reference sequence). Trimming shortened V by 5 bases and J by 2 bases, and 17 bases separated the two germline ends. The CDR3 is CASSARERTYTDTQYF. CDR3 DNA: TGTGCCAGCAGCGCCCGTGAGCGGACGTACACAGATACGCAGTATTTT.

V gene TRBV19 combines with J gene TRBJ1-2; D is unclear. This CDR3 is 14 amino acids long. Germline CDR1 LNHDA, CDR2 SQIVND (reference sequence). The V gene lost 3 bases and the J gene lost 5 bases, with 13 bases spanning the gap. The CDR3 DNA reads TGTGCCAGTAGTATGCTTGTGGAGCATTATGGCTACACCTTC. Residues: CASSMLVEHYGYTF.

The chain links TRBV27 to TRBJ2-5, with D unresolved. The CDR3 contains 13 residues. The V gene's germline CDR1 is MNHEY and CDR2 SMNVEV (reference sequence). Trimming removed 6 bases from V and 5 bases from J, with 13 bases in between. In DNA, the CDR3 is TGTGCCAGCAGAGTAGGATCCGGGGAGACCCAGTACTTC. Translation gives CASRVGSGETQYF.

CDR3 loop: CASSLPQDEGIQYF. For the CDR3, the DNA is TGTGCCAGCAGTTTACCCCAGGACGAAGGCATTCAGTACTTC. The rearrangement uses TRBV28 and TRBJ2-4; no clear D gene. Trimming shortened V by 2 bases and J by 9 bases, and 14 bases separated the two germline ends. CDR3 length: 14 residues. Germline CDR1 and CDR2: MDHEN and SYDVKM.

V gene TRBV12-3 or TRBV12-4 combines with J gene TRBJ2-7; no clear D gene. There are 12 residues in the CDR3. V lost 2 bases, J lost 5 bases, and 7 bases lay in between. The CDR3 here is CASSLWPHEQYF. The CDR3, as DNA: TGTGCCAGCAGTTTATGGCCCCACGAGCAGTACTTC.

The chain couples TRBV2 to TRBJ1-2, with TRBD1 identical over 11 bases. From germline, CDR1 is SNHLY and CDR2 FYNNEI. The CDR3 spans 15 residues. V trimming: 2 bases; J trimming: 4 bases; junction bases outside the gene matches: 3. The CDR3 is CASSEWTGGLYGYTF. The DNA of the CDR3 is TGTGCCAGCAGTGAATGGACAGGGGGCCTCTATGGCTACACCTTC.

The rearrangement joins TRBV19 to TRBJ1-2, with 8 bases identical to TRBD1. From germline, CDR1 is LNHDA and CDR2 SQIVND (reference sequence). Trimming cost V 4 bases and J 3 bases; bases outside gene matches: 7. This CDR3 is 15 amino acids long. The CDR3 protein is CASSRPGQADYGYTF. The CDR3 nucleotides read TGTGCCAGTAGTAGACCGGGACAGGCTGACTATGGCTACACCTTC.

The chain employs TRBV5-1 and TRBJ1-1, with no clear D. This CDR3 is built from 13 residues. The ends were cut back, 6 bases at V and 0 bases at J, with 9 bases in the middle. Germline V gene lookup returns CDR1 SGHRS and CDR2 YFSETQ. CDR3 sequence (DNA): TGCGCCAGCAAAGTCGGAGTGAACACTGAAGCTTTCTTT. Protein product: CASKVGVNTEAFF.

The genes are TRBV30 and TRBJ1-5; a weak D match, TRBD1 (6 bases). Germline CDR1 reads GTSNPN; CDR2 reads SVGIG (reference sequence). V lost 1 base and J 4 bases, leaving 8 bases between the germline ends. CDR3 length: 13 residues. The CDR3 loop is CAWSGQGNQPQHF. The CDR3 nucleotides are TGTGCCTGGAGTGGGCAGGGGAATCAGCCCCAGCATTTT.

The V gene is TRBV3-1 (or the pseudogene TRBV3-2), the J gene TRBJ2-1; possible D gene TRBD2, 6 bases. Looked up from germline, CDR1 is LGHDT and CDR2 is YNNKEL (reference sequence). The ends were cut back, 0 bases at V and 6 bases at J, with 12 bases in the middle. The CDR3 length is 15 residues. The CDR3 DNA reads as TGTGCCAGCAGCCAAGAACCTAGCGCAGGCAATGAGCAGTTCTTC. It yields the protein CASSQEPSAGNEQFF.

V usage is TRBV19 and J usage is TRBJ1-3; no clear D. Germline values: CDR1 LNHDA, CDR2 SQIVND (reference sequence). The V gene lost 6 bases and the J gene lost 4 bases, with 16 bases spanning the gap. This CDR3 region has 15 residues. The CDR3 DNA sequence: TGTGCCAGTAGGCTGTCTAGGAGATCGGGAAACACCATATATTTT. Residues: CASRLSRRSGNTIYF.

The V call is TRBV7-9, the J call TRBJ2-2; D ambiguous. V was cut by 5 bases and J by 3 bases, with 22 bases left in between. The CDR3 contains 18 residues. Germline V lookup: CDR1 SEHNR, CDR2 FQNEAQ (reference sequence). CDR3 protein: CASSPPIRRKPHTGELFF. DNA for the CDR3: TGTGCCAGCAGCCCCCCGATAAGACGGAAACCTCACACCGGGGAGCTGTTTTTT.

The CDR3 sequence is CASSLLDPDTQYF. Written as DNA, the CDR3 is TGTGCCAGCAGTTTACTAGACCCAGATACGCAGTATTTT. This chain joins TRBV27 and TRBJ2-3, with D uncertain. With 2 bases removed from V and 4 bases from J, the gap between germline ends came to 7 bases. In germline, CDR1 is MNHEY, CDR2 SMNVEV (reference sequence). This CDR3 has 13 residues.

The V and J genes are TRBV15 and TRBJ1-4; 11 bases are shared with TRBD1. Unmatched junction bases numbered 4, after V lost 5 bases and J lost 8 bases. Germline V lookup: CDR1 LNHNV, CDR2 YYDKDF (reference sequence). The CDR3 is 14 residues long. CDR3 nucleotide sequence: TGTGCCACCAGCCGGGGACAGGGGGGAGAAAAACTGTTTTTT. Translation: CATSRGQGGEKLFF.

The V gene is TRBV27, the J gene TRBJ1-1; 10 bases agree with TRBD1. Germline V gene data show CDR1 as MNHEY and CDR2 as SMNVEV (reference sequence). The ends lost 5 bases at V and 0 bases at J; junction bases unmatched: 3. This CDR3 is 15 amino acids long. CDR3 amino acids: CASSRDRGMNTEAFF. The CDR3 DNA reads as TGTGCCAGCAGTAGGGACAGGGGAATGAACACTGAAGCTTTCTTT.

J is TRBJ2-4 and V is TRBV27; TRBD1 matches at 8 bases. The CDR3 consists of 16 residues. Germline V lookup: CDR1 MNHEY, CDR2 SMNVEV (reference sequence). Trimming cost V 3 bases and J 0 bases; bases outside gene matches: 4. The CDR3 DNA sequence: TGTGCCAGCAGTTTGGCAGGGGGCCCAGCCAAAAACATTCAGTACTTC. Residues: CASSLAGGPAKNIQYF.

This chain joins TRBV7-3 and TRBJ1-1; no definite D call. In germline, CDR1 is SGHTA, CDR2 FQGTGA. There are 13 residues in the CDR3. The V and J ends lost 3 bases and 2 bases respectively, with 7 bases between them. CDR3 bases: TGTGCCAGCAGCTTCACAGAAAACACTGAAGCTTTCTTT. It encodes CASSFTENTEAFF. Filled out from reference TRBV7-3 and TRBJ1-1, the complete variable domain reads GAGVSQTPSNKVTEKGKYVELRCDPISGHTALYWYRQSLGQGPEFLIYFQGTGAADDSGLPNDRFFAVRPEGSVSTLKIQRTERGDSAVYLCASSFTENTEAFFGQGTRLTVV.

The chain couples TRBV18 to TRBJ2-1, with TRBD2 identical over 11 bases. The germline V gene has CDR1 KGHSH and CDR2 LQKENI. This CDR3 is 15 amino acids long. V lost 5 bases, J lost 2 bases, and 2 bases stayed unmatched. The CDR3: CASSLAGGTYNEQFF. The DNA of the CDR3 is TGTGCCAGCTCATTAGCGGGAGGGACCTACAATGAGCAGTTCTTC.

The chain couples TRBV25-1 to TRBJ2-1; D is possibly TRBD2 (5 bases). The CDR3 consists of 15 residues. The V end lost 3 bases, the J end lost 0 bases, and 9 bases lay between the germline ends. Germline V gene sequence: CDR1 MGHDK, CDR2 SYGVNS. CDR3 in DNA: TGTGCCAGCAGTGACGGAGCGGACTCCTACAATGAGCAGTTCTTC. Its protein product is CASSDGADSYNEQFF.

The chain uses TRBV19 and TRBJ2-5; D possibly corresponds to TRBD1 (5 bases). This CDR3 is built from 16 residues. Germline V lookup: CDR1 LNHDA, CDR2 SQIVND (reference sequence). Trimming removed 5 bases from V and 5 bases from J, with 21 bases in between. CDR3 nucleotides: TGTGCCAGTAGTGATGATGCAAAGATGGGGCGGGAGACCCAGTACTTC. This codes for CASSDDAKMGRETQYF.